One T cell receptor beta chain is described in this entry. The CDR3 covers 16 residues. Trimming pared 3 bases from V and 3 bases from J, leaving 15 bases between. As the method for making TCR beta libraries, quantitative 5'-RACE with molecular barcodes was used. TCRdb processed the 5' RACE reads anew with MiXCR; each CDR3 protein has one entry. Of over 130,000 distinct CDR3 sequences listed, approximately 44% are singletons. This sample was taken from a study of CD8 T cells in ankylosing spondylitis. The TCR sequence derives from a male donor with ankylosing spondylitis. The specimen was synovial fluid, either unsorted or a sorted T cell fraction (not recorded which). The chain joins TRBV12-3 or TRBV12-4 to TRBJ2-1, with D possibly TRBD2 on 5 matching bases. The CDR3 nucleotides are TGTGCCAGCAGTTTTCGAGTAGCGCATAACTACAATGAGCAGTTCTTC. It yields the protein CASSFRVAHNYNEQFF.